These 2 T cell receptor beta chains originate from one sample sequenced in a study of T-cell reconstitution after alpha-beta-depleted transplantation in children (dated by TCRdb to 2016 to 2018). Preparation of the library involved PCR. Instrument used: Illumina HiSeq 2500. TCR library preparation used molecular barcoding, with unique molecular identifiers applied to normalize quantification of the TCRbeta repertoire. The raw public data were reprocessed by TCRdb itself: fastp quality trimming at Q25, MiXCR clonotype calling, in-frame beta chains only. Every distinct CDR3 protein forms one entry, paired with its most common genes and DNA. For this sample there are over 300,000 distinct CDR3 sequences; 9% to 12% appear just once. Of the sample, 2% to 3% is held by the ten largest clones. The specimen was PBMCs from the stem cell graft donor, collected from the stem cell graft. Receptors were obtained from a human donor who donated a stem cell graft to a child with acute lymphoblastic leukemia.

In this sample, this clonotype turned up many times. The chain combines TRBV20-1 with TRBJ2-5; unclear D gene. Germline-derived CDR1 and CDR2 are DFQATT and SNEGSKA (reference sequence). V was cut by 6 bases and J by 2 bases, with 10 bases left in between. This CDR3 spans 12 amino acids. The CDR3 DNA is TGCAGTGCGAGCGACCTACAAGAGACCCAGTACTTC. Its protein is CSASDLQETQYF.

This chain joins TRBV7-9 and TRBJ2-2; 10 bases are shared with TRBD1. CDR1 is SEHNR, CDR2 FQNEAQ, per germline (reference sequence). This CDR3 comprises 16 residues. With 5 bases clipped from V and 6 bases from J, the junction kept 9 bases outside the gene matches. The CDR3 region has the DNA TGTGCCAGCAGCGTCCGGGACAGGGGTGTGTCCGGGGAGCTGTTTTTT. It specifies CASSVRDRGVSGELFF.